The table lists the clone carrying this T cell receptor (beta chain) with a few counts. What it binds is not known. Germline CDR1 reads SGDLS; CDR2 reads YYNGEE. The CDR3 covers 14 residues. V lost 10 bases and J lost 0, with 14 bases in between. This record comes from a study of cytomegalovirus exposure and HLA in healthy donors. Repertoires were generated with immunoSEQ multiplex PCR, while TCRdb's copy carries only in-frame clones and drops some. The sample contains hundreds of thousands of clones, approximately 87% of which appear only once. Study results and caveats: Later, an analysis found that TCR clusters from the first cohort tended to co-occur in the roughly 130 validation repertoires. Both high specificity and high sensitivity reportedly marked the classifier's diagnosis of cytomegalovirus status.

The sequence derives from a young man in good health and CMV-seronegative. The sequencing input was PBMCs. The chain couples TRBV9 to TRBJ2-4, with D maybe TRBD2 (5 bases). As DNA, the CDR3 is TGTGCCTTGAGGGTGGAACTAGCCAAAAACATTCAGTACTTC. Residues: CALRVELAKNIQYF.